A selection of T cell receptor beta chains follows, all from one sample in a study of blood T cell repertoires in COVID-19. Repertoires were generated with immunoSEQ multiplex PCR, while TCRdb's copy carries only in-frame clones and drops some. This sample yields about 250,000 clones, of which 88% are seen a single time; around 0.91% belongs to the top ten. The source material was peripheral blood. These receptors all stem from a woman aged 40-49 years who had recovered from COVID-19. Both conserved end residues are part of each CDR3.

>TRBJ1-1|TRBV11-3
CASRVGGFTEAFF
>TRBJ1-5|TRBV4-2
CASSPGEGGQPQHF
>TRBJ2-5|TRBV5-1
CASSLRTGQAQETQYF
>TRBJ2-2|TRBV19
CASSMFQNTGELFF
>TRBJ2-4|TRBV11-3
CASSLDLWGLAKNIQYF
>TRBJ2-2|TRBV6-6
CASSRRLAVAPNTGELFF
>TRBJ1-5|TRBV6-2/TRBV6-3
CASSRTGLNPNQPQHF
>TRBJ2-7|TRBV5-1
CASSGGPPYEQYF
>TRBJ2-1|TRBV6-2/TRBV6-3
CASSYSTGNEQFF
>TRBJ1-2|TRBV7-2
CASSRDSLNYGYTF
>TRBJ2-2|TRBV6-4
CASSALAGATGELFF
>TRBJ1-4|TRBV10-3
CAISESGGRVKLFF
>TRBJ1-5|TRBV7-9
CASSSDSHSNQPQHF
>TRBJ1-2|TRBV7-8
CASSLGGGYGYTF
>TRBJ1-3|TRBV28
CATNRASGNTIYF
>TRBJ2-5|TRBV30
CAWSETGGETQYF
>TRBJ2-7|TRBV6-6
CASSPTGGEYEQYF
>TRBJ2-2|TRBV11-2
CASSLESSGGELFF
>TRBJ2-1|TRBV12-5
CASGLHTTNEQFF
>TRBJ1-1|TRBV30
CAWSRQVHTEAFF
>TRBJ2-2|TRBV7-2
CASSPSGGNTGELFF
>TRBJ1-6|TRBV16
CASRWRTVNSPLHF
>TRBJ2-4|TRBV3-1/TRBV3-2
CASSQKGENIQYF
>TRBJ1-1|TRBV6-2/TRBV6-3
CASSWKTGTGWTEAFF
>TRBJ1-2|TRBV18
CASSPGRENGYTF
>TRBJ2-2|TRBV9
CASSAGLVTGELFF
>TRBJ1-2|TRBV25-1
CASSEMLGTVSSGYTF
>TRBJ2-5|TRBV15
CATSRPGLPETQYF
>TRBJ2-2|TRBV9
CASSPGGDFPTGELFF
>TRBJ2-1|TRBV7-3
CASSRSGASYNEQFF
>TRBJ1-3|TRBV7-7
CASSTDRGNTIYF
>TRBJ1-1|TRBV4-3
CASSQDSRPNTEAFF
>TRBJ2-1|TRBV24-1
CATSRPGGEGYEQFF
>TRBJ1-1|TRBV11-3
CASSPQNTEAFF
>TRBJ2-5|TRBV18
CASSPRVQQETQYF
>TRBJ2-1|TRBV6-2/TRBV6-3
CASSPLPGTNEQFF
>TRBJ1-1|TRBV5-4
CASSFGGTEAFF
>TRBJ1-4|TRBV6-5
CASEQGVEEKLFF
>TRBJ2-7|TRBV27
CASSLPDRRGPREQYF
>TRBJ1-4|TRBV19
CASRGRAWEKLFF
>TRBJ1-5|TRBV20-1
CSASQNRGNQPQHF
>TRBJ1-6|TRBV5-1
CASSSKYRSSNSPLHF
>TRBJ1-2|TRBV9
CASSVGEGRRGYTF
>TRBJ2-1|TRBV5-6
CASSPVGGTTAVTEQFF
>TRBJ2-3|TRBV11-2
CASSLGQGATDTQYF
>TRBJ1-5|TRBV5-4
CASSLFNQPQHF